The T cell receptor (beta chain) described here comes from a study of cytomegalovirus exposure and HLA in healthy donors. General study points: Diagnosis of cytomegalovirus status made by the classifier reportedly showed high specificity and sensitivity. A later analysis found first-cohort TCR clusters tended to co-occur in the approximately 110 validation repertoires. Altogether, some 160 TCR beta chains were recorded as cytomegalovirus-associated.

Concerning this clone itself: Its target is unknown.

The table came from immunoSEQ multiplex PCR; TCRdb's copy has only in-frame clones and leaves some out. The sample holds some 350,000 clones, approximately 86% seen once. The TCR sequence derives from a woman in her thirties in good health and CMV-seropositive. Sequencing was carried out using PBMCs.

The CDR3 protein is CASRPSGSSTYEQYF. CDR3 nucleotides: TGTGCCAGCAGGCCCAGTGGGTCGTCGACCTACGAGCAGTACTTC. This chain joins TRBV28 and TRBJ2-7, with no clear D. The V end was cut by 6 bases, the J end by 2 bases, with 17 bases between. This CDR3 comprises 15 residues. From germline, CDR1 is MDHEN and CDR2 SYDVKM.